This section outlines one T cell receptor (beta chain) sequence together with its context. Its cognate antigen is unknown. The identical CDR3 is also encoded by other nucleotide sequences in the sample. The PCR contained 60 Vbeta and 13 Jbeta primers. Assay: immunoSEQ multiplex PCR; the TCRdb copy retains only in-frame clones and omits some. The profile covers about 190,000 clones, with around 80% appearing a single time and 1.5% to 2% taken by the ten largest. This sample stems from a study of cytomegalovirus exposure and HLA in healthy donors. Study-level points and caveats: A few V segments could not be told apart, such as TRBV6-2 and TRBV6-3, and were left out. A missense variant in DCLRE1C was later tied to TCR beta V- and J-gene trimming.

Looked up from germline, CDR1 is SGDLS and CDR2 is YYNGEE. The CDR3 runs 14 residues. V dropped 3 bases and J dropped 4; count of bases not matched to a gene: 0. The sequenced sample consisted of PBMCs. This sequence originates from a young man in good health and CMV-seronegative. The V gene is TRBV9, the J gene TRBJ2-5; 13 bases map to TRBD2. CDR3 amino acids: CASSGTSGRETQYF. The CDR3 nucleotides read TGTGCCAGCAGCGGGACTAGCGGGAGAGAGACCCAGTACTTC.